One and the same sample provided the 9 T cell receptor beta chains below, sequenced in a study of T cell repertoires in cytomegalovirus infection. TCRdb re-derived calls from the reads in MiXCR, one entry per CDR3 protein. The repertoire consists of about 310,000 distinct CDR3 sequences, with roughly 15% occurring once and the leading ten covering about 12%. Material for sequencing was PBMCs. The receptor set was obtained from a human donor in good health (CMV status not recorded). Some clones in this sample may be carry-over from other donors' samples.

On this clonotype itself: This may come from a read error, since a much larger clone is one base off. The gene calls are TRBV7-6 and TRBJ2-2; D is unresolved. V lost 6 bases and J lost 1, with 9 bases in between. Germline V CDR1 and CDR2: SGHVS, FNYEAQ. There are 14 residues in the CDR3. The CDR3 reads CASRRTWNTGELFF. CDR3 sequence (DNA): TGTGCCAGCAGACGCACTTGGAACACCGGGGAGCTGTTTTTT.

CDR3: CASNLRGYTF. The CDR3, as DNA: TGTGCCAGTAATCTCCGTGGCTACACCTTC. The chain links TRBV19 to TRBJ1-2; D unresolved. The ends were cut back, 7 bases at V and 7 bases at J, with 7 bases in the middle. Germline V gene lookup returns CDR1 LNHDA and CDR2 SQIVND (reference sequence). The CDR3 loop spans 10 amino acids.

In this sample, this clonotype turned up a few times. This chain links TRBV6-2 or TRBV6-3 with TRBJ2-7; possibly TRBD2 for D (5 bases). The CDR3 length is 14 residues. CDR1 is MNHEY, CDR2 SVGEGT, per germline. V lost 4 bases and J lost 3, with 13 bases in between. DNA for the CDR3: TGTGCCAGCAGTTCCCCAGGACTCTTCTACGAGCAGTACTTC. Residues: CASSSPGLFYEQYF.

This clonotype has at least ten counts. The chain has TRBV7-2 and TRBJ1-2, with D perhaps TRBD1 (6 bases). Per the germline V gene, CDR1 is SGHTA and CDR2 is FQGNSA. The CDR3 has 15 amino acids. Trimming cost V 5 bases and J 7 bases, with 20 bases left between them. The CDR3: CASSGRNRDLGGYTF. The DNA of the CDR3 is TGTGCCAGCAGCGGTCGAAACAGGGACTTGGGTGGCTACACCTTC.

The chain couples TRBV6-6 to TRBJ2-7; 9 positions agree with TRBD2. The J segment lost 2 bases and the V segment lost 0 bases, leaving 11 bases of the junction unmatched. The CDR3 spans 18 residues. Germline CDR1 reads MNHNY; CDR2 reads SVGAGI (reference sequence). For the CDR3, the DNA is TGTGCCAGCAGTTACTCGGGTGGCGGGGGGGCACTCCCCTACGAGCAGTACTTC. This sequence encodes CASSYSGGGGALPYEQYF.

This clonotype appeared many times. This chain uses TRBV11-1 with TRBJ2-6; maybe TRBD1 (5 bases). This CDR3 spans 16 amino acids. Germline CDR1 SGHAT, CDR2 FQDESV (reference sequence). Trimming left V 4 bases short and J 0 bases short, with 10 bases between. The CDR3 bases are TGTGCCAGCAGCTCCACAGGTTCCTCTGGGGCCAACGTCCTGACTTTC. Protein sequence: CASSSTGSSGANVLTF.

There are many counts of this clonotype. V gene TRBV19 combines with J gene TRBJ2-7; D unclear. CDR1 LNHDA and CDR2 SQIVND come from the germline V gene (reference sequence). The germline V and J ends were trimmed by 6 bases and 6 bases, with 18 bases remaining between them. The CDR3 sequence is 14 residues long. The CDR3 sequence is CASSLSDGWGEQYF. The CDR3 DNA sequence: TGTGCCAGTAGCCTCAGCGACGGCTGGGGCGAGCAGTACTTC.

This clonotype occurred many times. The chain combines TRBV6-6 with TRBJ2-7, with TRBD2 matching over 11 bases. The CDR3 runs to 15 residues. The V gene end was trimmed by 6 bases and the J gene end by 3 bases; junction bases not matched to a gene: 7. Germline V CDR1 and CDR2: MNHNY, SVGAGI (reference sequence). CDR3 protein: CASSEGLAEIYEQYF. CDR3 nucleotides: TGTGCCAGCAGCGAGGGACTAGCGGAGATCTACGAGCAGTACTTC.

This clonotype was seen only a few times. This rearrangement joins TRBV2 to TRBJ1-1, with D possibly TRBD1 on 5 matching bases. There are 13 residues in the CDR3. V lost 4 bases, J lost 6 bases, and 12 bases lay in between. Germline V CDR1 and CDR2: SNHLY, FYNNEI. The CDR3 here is CASSVEGRAEAFF. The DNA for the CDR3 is TGTGCCAGCAGTGTTGAGGGACGGGCTGAAGCTTTCTTT. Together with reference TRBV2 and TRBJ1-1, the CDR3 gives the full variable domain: EPEVTQTPSHQVTQMGQEVILRCVPISNHLYFYWYRQILGQKVEFLVSFYNNEISEKSEIFDDQFSVERPDGSNFTLKIRSTKLEDSAMYFCASSVEGRAEAFFGQGTRLTVV.